The clone carrying this T cell receptor (beta chain) was observed at least ten times. Patients who underwent sequencing had shown CD8+CD57+ cell expansion by flow cytometry. Everyone among the patients had severe acquired aplastic anemia. The sample comes from a study of CD8+CD57+ T cells in acquired aplastic anemia. Study information: Sorted CD4+ and CD8+ cells yielded roughly 3 ug of DNA on average.

With 1 base clipped from V and 6 bases from J, the junction kept 6 bases outside the gene matches. The V gene's germline CDR1 is SGHAT and CDR2 FQNNGV. The length of the CDR3 is 15 residues. CDR3 and TCR beta VDJ profiling relied on genomic DNA as the template. MiXCR, run by TCRdb on the reads, gives a single entry per CDR3 protein. The sample shows 150,000 to 160,000 distinct CDR3 sequences, 40% to 65% of them seen only once. The rearrangement joins TRBV11-2 to TRBJ2-1, with 7 bases identical to TRBD1. The sequence was obtained from a human donor with aplastic anemia. What was sequenced was sorted CD4+, CD8+, or CD8+CD57+ T cells (not recorded which) from PBMCs. The CDR3 reads CASSLGAWDSNEQFF. The DNA of the CDR3 is TGTGCCAGCAGCTTAGGGGCTTGGGACAGCAATGAGCAGTTCTTC.